This TCR beta chain was observed in a study of Ad26.COV2.S vaccination and SARS-CoV-2 variants (dated by TCRdb to the early 2020s). Looking at the study overall: Vaccine-arm donors were drawn from COV1001, a multicentre, randomized, double-blind, placebo-controlled phase I-IIa trial of Ad26.COV2.S in healthy adults. TCRbeta repertoire sequencing was used to assess the specificity and breadth of SARS-CoV-2-reactive T cell receptors after Ad26.COV2.S vaccination. Ad26.COV2.S was administered intramuscularly at a dose of 5x10^10 or 1x10^11 viral particles, either as one shot or as two shots given 56 days apart. Throughout the experiments and outcome assessment, investigators stayed blinded to trial group allocation. Trial participants were randomized into five groups of five, in which low-dose or high-dose Ad26.COV2.S was given once or twice, or placebo was given on both occasions. The TCR-sequenced set comprised around 30 samples: around 20 Ad26.COV2.S vaccine recipients, 5 placebo recipients and 8 SARS-CoV-2 convalescent individuals.

The treatment or condition tag for this specimen amounts to: around 19 received Ad26.COV2.S at low or high dose, single or two shots; five or six received placebo; per-sample allocation not given. For vaccine and placebo recipients, the sequenced repertoires came from samples collected on day 63 after the first injection. In Cohort 1b, about 27 adults aged 18-55 years were enrolled at a single site in Boston, USA, between 29 July and 7 August 2020. Ad26.COV2.S consisted of a replication-incompetent adenovirus type 26 vector by which a prefusion-stabilized SARS-CoV-2 spike protein from the original Wuhan strain was expressed. The immunoSEQ Assay was used to sequence TCRbeta CDR3 regions. After extraction, genomic DNA underwent amplification by bias-controlled multiplex PCR, followed by high-throughput sequencing. In the original analysis: To quantify the absolute abundance of each unique TCRbeta CDR3 region, sequences were collapsed and filtered. T cell fraction was estimated by normalizing TCRbeta template counts to usable DNA, which was measured by amplifying reference genes present in all nucleated cells. Repertoire TCRs were annotated as SARS-CoV-2-specific when V gene, CDR3 amino acid sequence and J gene were exactly matched to a known reactive TCR set. The reference SARS-CoV-2 TCR set was obtained from MIRA and was filtered for enrichment in COVID-19-positive ImmuneCODE repertoires, whereby public or cross-reactive TCRs were removed. Using the MIRA antigens, annotated TCRs were further analysed by specific ORF or by position within an ORF. Breadth was defined as annotated unique rearrangements over total unique productive rearrangements; depth was the summed frequency of those rearrangements. Group comparisons of TCR breadth used two-sided Wilcoxon rank-sum tests. TCRdb obtained this table from immuneACCESS and retained in-frame rearrangements with V and J assigned. These tables miss some clones; where compared with another copy, unresolved V genes account for less than half of the shortfall, and the remainder is unexplained. Clone size and V and J calls were adopted from that table, with D and trimming inferred from the DNA. This sample holds 380,000 or so clones; about 85% were observed only once. The ten largest account for 6.4% of the sample.

The paper as a whole reports these results and caveats: Vaccine and placebo recipients had comparable non-spike TCR breadth, which fits with the vaccine containing only spike. The authors noted that total T cell responses may have been underestimated by the TCR breadth and depth analyses. The study lacked the statistical power to compare responses across vaccine doses or regimens. Substantial breadth of spike-specific CD8+ and CD4+ T cell responses was reported after vaccination. Spike-specific TCR breadth was higher in Ad26.COV2.S recipients than in placebo recipients (P = 0.0014).

V loses 0 bases of germline sequence and J loses 0 bases, and the interval between the two ends is 7 bases. The germline V gene supplies CDR1 SGHRS and CDR2 YFSETQ. Measured from the cysteine to the phenylalanine, the CDR3 is 14 residues long. Only the CDR3 DNA is retained, 42 bases long and in frame from the first base. For this clone: It lacks a known antigen. No much larger clone exists at a distance of one base, and base qualities are not known.

This sequence was found in a person aged 18-65 years who received the Ad26.COV2.S COVID-19 vaccine or a placebo. The chain couples TRBV5-1 to TRBJ2-7; the D gene cannot be named for sure. Sequencing used peripheral blood, obtained in a trial of Ad26.COV2.S vaccine versus placebo. CDR3 sequence: CASSLAYTSYEQYF. The nucleotide sequence reads TGCGCCAGCAGCTTGGCCTACACCTCCTACGAGCAGTACTTC.